These 17 T cell receptor beta chains share one sample of origin, sequenced in a study of T-cell memory formation after mild COVID-19 (dated by TCRdb to 2020 to 2022). The library was generated by 5' RACE. The data were produced on an Illumina NovaSeq 6000. TCRdb reran the public reads through fastp at Q25 and MiXCR, keeping productive beta chains. One record per CDR3 amino acid sequence lists the most common genes and DNA. The sample table contains hundreds of thousands of distinct CDR3 sequences; only one count was recorded for roughly 22% of them. The ten most abundant clones make up about 12% of the sample. Sequences were obtained from PBMCs or a T cell subset sorted from them (not recorded which). The receptors here all came from an adult woman who had mild COVID-19 (a few samples of this study predate the infection). The sample titles of this study are shuffled in the database, so cell type and time point are left out; the donor was told from shared clones.

This clonotype was recorded a few times. V is TRBV6-5 and J is TRBJ2-1; tentative D call: TRBD1 (6 bases). Germline values: CDR1 MNHEY, CDR2 SVGAGI. The CDR3 is made up of 14 amino acids. V was cut by 5 bases and J by 8 bases, with 16 bases left in between. The CDR3 loop reads CASSAGAGWYEQFF. The CDR3 DNA reads as TGTGCCAGCAGTGCAGGGGCCGGTTGGTATGAGCAGTTCTTC.

This clonotype has just a few counts. The chain combines TRBV20-1 with TRBJ2-3; D is unclear. Trimming removed 2 bases from V and 4 bases from J, with 10 bases in between. CDR1 DFQATT and CDR2 SNEGSKA come from the germline V gene (reference sequence). This CDR3 spans 13 amino acids. This CDR3 is CSARPNLADTQYF. The CDR3 DNA follows: TGCAGTGCTAGACCCAATCTAGCAGATACGCAGTATTTT.

The chain recombines TRBV5-1 with TRBJ2-3; 7 nucleotides match TRBD2. The junction had 7 bases not matched to a gene; V was cut back by 4 bases and J by 2 bases. Germline V gene data show CDR1 as SGHRS and CDR2 as YFSETQ. CDR3 length: 15 residues. The CDR3 spells CASSNQGRATDTQYF. The CDR3 nucleotides are TGCGCCAGCAGCAACCAAGGGAGGGCCACAGATACGCAGTATTTT.

The table lists this clonotype with a few counts. The chain uses TRBV12-3 or TRBV12-4 and TRBJ1-4; 10 bases align to TRBD1. The CDR3 totals 15 residues. J was trimmed by 7 bases and V by 6 bases; bases with no gene match: 8. CDR3 protein: CASSQARTGGEKLFF. Written as DNA, the CDR3 is TGTGCCAGCAGCCAGGCGAGGACAGGGGGTGAAAAACTGTTTTTT.

The chain recombines TRBV27 with TRBJ2-7; D is unresolved. Germline V gives CDR1 MNHEY, CDR2 SMNVEV (reference sequence). The CDR3 runs 15 residues. V was clipped by 0 bases and J by 3 bases, with 12 bases between them. In DNA, the CDR3 is TGTGCCAGCAGTTTATCGGTAGCTCCTCACTACGAGCAGTACTTC. It yields the protein CASSLSVAPHYEQYF.

V usage is TRBV7-9 and J usage is TRBJ2-5, with no clear D. V was cut by 4 bases and J by 2 bases, with 20 bases left in between. Looked up from germline, CDR1 is SEHNR and CDR2 is FQNEAQ (reference sequence). CDR3 size: 17 residues. The CDR3: CASSSRLDRPEQETQYF. The CDR3 DNA follows: TGTGCCAGCAGCTCGAGACTGGACCGCCCTGAACAAGAGACCCAGTACTTC.

This clonotype was recorded at least ten times. The chain has TRBV24-1 and TRBJ2-2; the D gene is possibly TRBD1 (5 bases). The V and J ends lost 3 bases and 10 bases respectively, with 11 bases between them. Germline lookup yields CDR1 KGHDR and CDR2 SFDVKD. The CDR3 loop spans 13 amino acids. The CDR3: CATSDARAEELFF. The CDR3 coding sequence is TGTGCCACCAGTGATGCCAGGGCAGAGGAGCTGTTTTTT.

V usage is TRBV15 and J usage is TRBJ2-5, with no clear D. Per the germline V gene, CDR1 is LNHNV and CDR2 is YYDKDF (reference sequence). The CDR3 has 13 residues. Trimming removed 2 bases at V and 2 bases at J, with 6 bases between. This CDR3 is CATSRQIQETQYF. The DNA for the CDR3 is TGTGCCACCAGCAGACAGATTCAAGAGACCCAGTACTTC.

This clonotype was detected many times. The chain couples TRBV7-2 to TRBJ2-3; a possible D gene is TRBD2 (5 bases). Trimming took 5 bases from V and 0 from J, leaving 21 bases between them. This CDR3 has 18 residues. Germline CDR1 is SGHTA and CDR2 is FQGNSA. CDR3 sequence (DNA): TGTGCCAGCAGCCGGAGGAACGGGCCTTCCTCTAGCACAGATACGCAGTATTTT. Translation: CASSRRNGPSSSTDTQYF.

V usage is TRBV2 and J usage is TRBJ1-1; D unclear. The CDR3 loop spans 13 amino acids. Germline loops: CDR1 SNHLY, CDR2 FYNNEI. The V gene lost 7 bases and the J gene lost 5 bases, with 14 bases spanning the gap. The CDR3 spells CASKEIPITEAFF. The DNA for the CDR3 is TGTGCCAGCAAGGAAATACCGATTACTGAAGCTTTCTTT. The variable domain in full, with the rest retrieved from reference TRBV2 and TRBJ1-1, is EPEVTQTPSHQVTQMGQEVILRCVPISNHLYFYWYRQILGQKVEFLVSFYNNEISEKSEIFDDQFSVERPDGSNFTLKIRSTKLEDSAMYFCASKEIPITEAFFGQGTRLTVV.

V and J are TRBV20-1 and TRBJ2-7; the match to TRBD2 covers 7 bases. V shed 2 bases and J 0 bases; nucleotides not matched to a gene: 7. Germline CDR1 and CDR2: DFQATT and SNEGSKA (reference sequence). The CDR3 is 15 amino acids. CDR3 sequence reads: CSARSRLAASYEQYF. As DNA, the CDR3 is TGCAGTGCTAGATCACGGCTAGCGGCCTCCTACGAGCAGTACTTC.

This clonotype was recorded a few times. V and J are TRBV6-6 and TRBJ2-5; the match to TRBD2 covers 7 bases. The V and J ends lost 9 bases and 1 base, in that order; junction bases with no gene match: 5. Germline V gene sequence: CDR1 MNHNY, CDR2 SVGAGI (reference sequence). This CDR3 is built from 13 residues. The CDR3 protein is CASQGGSQETQYF. The CDR3, as DNA: TGTGCCAGTCAGGGCGGGAGCCAAGAGACCCAGTACTTC.

This clonotype was seen a few times. The chain recombines TRBV19 with TRBJ2-5, with TRBD2 matching 9 bases. The germline CDR1 and CDR2 sequences are LNHDA and SQIVND (reference sequence). V dropped 6 bases and J dropped 5; count of bases not matched to a gene: 10. The length of the CDR3 is 15 residues. The CDR3 nucleotides are TGTGCCAGTAGCCCTAGGGCTAGCGGGGAGGAGACCCAGTACTTC. Protein product: CASSPRASGEETQYF.

This sequence joins TRBV29-1 and TRBJ2-1; 9 bases agree with TRBD2. V was clipped by 2 bases and J by 4 bases; unmatched bases: 9. CDR1 is SQVTM, CDR2 ANQGSEA, per germline. This CDR3 comprises 16 residues. The DNA for the CDR3 is TGCAGCGTTGAATACCCGACTAGCGGAGATTACAATGAGCAGTTCTTC. This codes for CSVEYPTSGDYNEQFF.

V is TRBV24-1 and J is TRBJ2-5, with D tentatively TRBD2 (6 bases). The germline V gene encodes CDR1 KGHDR and CDR2 SFDVKD. This CDR3 comprises 14 residues. Trimming took 5 bases from V and 11 from J, leaving 20 bases between them. CDR3 loop: CATSVSGTGEAQYF. The DNA for the CDR3 is TGTGCCACCAGTGTGTCCGGGACTGGGGAGGCTCAGTACTTC.

This sequence joins TRBV7-2 and TRBJ2-1; D remains unclear. Germline V gives CDR1 SGHTA, CDR2 FQGNSA. The ends were cut back, 5 bases at V and 5 bases at J, with 10 bases in the middle. CDR3 length: 13 amino acids. CDR3 sequence (DNA): TGTGCCAGCAGCCGAGGACCGGACAATGAGCAGTTCTTC. It is translated as CASSRGPDNEQFF.

V and J are TRBV5-4 and TRBJ2-1, with unresolved D. The CDR3 sequence is 16 residues long. Germline loops: CDR1 SGHNT, CDR2 YYREEE (reference sequence). V gave up 0 bases and J gave up 0 bases, with 10 bases separating them. The CDR3 reads CASSLEGSRSYNEQFF. CDR3 nucleotide sequence: TGTGCCAGCAGCTTGGAGGGCAGCCGCTCCTACAATGAGCAGTTCTTC.